This TCR beta chain is drawn from a study of regulatory T cells in long-lasting Graves disease. About the study: Patients with new Graves' disease had used antithyroid drugs below 3 months.

This CDR3 has 15 amino acids. CDR1 and CDR2 from the germline V gene are MNHEY and SVGAGI. V lost 1 base and J 0 bases, leaving 10 bases between the germline ends. Arm-PCR of CDR3 regions and iRepertoire HTBI primers were the basis on which TCR beta libraries were built. TCRdb reprocessed the multiplex PCR reads via MiXCR and lists one record per CDR3 protein. Of roughly 420,000 distinct CDR3 sequences listed, 15% to 19% are singletons. This sample's time point: newly diagnosed GD, antithyroid drugs for less than 3 months. PBMC-extracted RNA yielded the TCR library. Doctors identified Graves' disease using the American Thyroid Association guidelines. Patients hailed from an endocrinology department in Xi'an, China. EDTA tubes collected 7.5 to 9.5 milliliters of peripheral blood. This clonotype was observed at least ten times.

The chain links TRBV6-5 to TRBJ2-7, with D possibly matching TRBD2 (6 bases). The sequence came from a female donor with Graves disease. The sequences come from peripheral blood mononuclear cells (PBMCs), collected at new diagnosis, from a patient treated with antithyroid drugs. The CDR3 region is CASSYWASASYEQYF. The CDR3 coding sequence is TGTGCCAGCAGTTACTGGGCTAGCGCCTCCTACGAGCAGTACTTC.